This T cell receptor beta chain derives from a study of blood T cell repertoires in COVID-19. Per the authors' pipeline: Scientists estimated how many nucleated cells there were by amplifying reference gene primers. Method: immunoSEQ multiplex PCR; TCRdb's copy keeps in-frame clones and lacks some. V, J and clone size reflect that table, while D and trimming were determined from the DNA. The sample records about 51,000 clones, 80% to 90% being singletons. Trimming stripped 2 bases from V and 8 bases from J, with 12 bases between. The CDR3 has 13 amino acids. Specimen: peripheral blood. The chain links TRBV12-3 or TRBV12-4 to TRBJ1-2, with D tentatively TRBD1 (6 bases). The origin of this receptor is a man aged 50 to 60 with active COVID-19. The DNA of the CDR3 is TGTGCCAGCAGTTTATTGGGGGCAGGGGGCTACACCTTC. Encoded protein: CASSLLGAGGYTF.